These 13 T cell receptor beta chains originate from one sample sequenced in a study of shared clonotypes between healthy human individuals (dated by TCRdb to the early 2020s). The library was built by means of the immunoSEQ multiplex PCR assay. Held by TCRdb, this immuneACCESS table contains in-frame sequences only and omits some clones. Under half of the omission traces to an unresolved V gene where checked; the cause of the rest is unknown. The sample has approximately 2.5 million clones on record, roughly 93% of them singletons. Roughly 0.39% of the sample lies in the top ten. The sequenced sample was naive CD4+ T cells from PBMCs. The sample's cell subset or site label, decoded: CD45RA+ positively selected. The receptors come from a man aged 18 to 30 in good health. Some clones in this sample may be carry-over from other donors' samples.

This clone was detected only a few times. The rearrangement uses TRBV19 and TRBJ1-3; no clear D gene. The CDR3 sequence is 14 residues long. The V gene lost 5 bases and the J gene lost 0 bases, with 8 bases spanning the gap. In germline, CDR1 is LNHDA, CDR2 SQIVND (reference sequence). The CDR3 nucleotides are TGTGCCAGTAGTCCGGGCAGCTCTGGAAACACCATATATTTT. Its protein product is CASSPGSSGNTIYF.

CDR3 sequence reads: CSATTGAETQYF. For the CDR3, the DNA is TGCAGCGCAACGACAGGGGCCGAGACCCAGTACTTC. The gene calls are TRBV29-1 and TRBJ2-5, with 8 bases identical to TRBD1. There are 12 residues in the CDR3. In germline, CDR1 is SQVTM, CDR2 ANQGSEA. With 7 bases clipped from V and 5 bases from J, the junction kept 6 bases outside the gene matches.

This clone has just one count. This chain joins TRBV5-6 and TRBJ1-1; 9 bases match TRBD1. This CDR3 region has 15 residues. CDR1 is SGHDT and CDR2 is YYEEEE in the germline V gene. J lost 11 bases, V lost 3 bases, and 14 bases had no gene match. This CDR3 reads CASSSGTGSPGEAFF. The CDR3 nucleotides are TGTGCCAGCAGCTCCGGGACAGGGAGCCCGGGTGAGGCTTTCTTT.

The J gene is TRBJ2-5, the V gene TRBV7-8; D remains unclear. This CDR3 comprises 13 residues. Trimming shortened V by 1 base and J by 1 base, and 4 bases separated the two germline ends. The V gene's germline CDR1 is SGHVS and CDR2 FQNEAQ. The CDR3 sequence: CASSLGFQETQYF. The CDR3 DNA follows: TGTGCCAGCAGCTTAGGCTTCCAAGAGACCCAGTACTTC.

This rearrangement joins TRBV25-1 to TRBJ1-4, with a tentative D call TRBD1 (6 bases). This CDR3 is 15 amino acids long. Trimming took 3 bases from V and 6 from J, leaving 14 bases between them. From germline, CDR1 is MGHDK and CDR2 SYGVNS. CDR3 bases: TGTGCCAGCAGTGATCCTAGGACAGCAGATGAAAAACTGTTTTTT. Amino acid sequence: CASSDPRTADEKLFF.

This rearrangement joins TRBV6-4 to TRBJ1-5; D might be TRBD1 (5 bases). The length of the CDR3 is 13 residues. V was shortened by 2 bases and J by 9 bases, with 11 bases between the two germline ends. CDR1 and CDR2 (germline): MRHNA, SNTAGT. The CDR3 sequence: CASSDARGGPQHF. The DNA of the CDR3 is TGTGCCAGCAGTGACGCCCGCGGGGGGCCCCAGCATTTT.

Of note for this clone: Other DNA sequences in the sample encode the same CDR3. The chain has TRBV5-1 and TRBJ2-1; possibly TRBD2 for D (5 bases). CDR3 length equals 15 residues. Trimming removed 1 base at V and 0 bases at J, with 8 bases between. CDR1 and CDR2 from the germline V gene are SGHRS and YFSETQ. The CDR3 sequence: CASSLLASSYNEQFF. CDR3 coding DNA: TGCGCCAGCAGCTTGTTAGCGTCCTCCTACAATGAGCAGTTCTTC.

V gene TRBV7-3 combines with J gene TRBJ2-1, with 10 bases aligning to TRBD2. Germline trimming cut 4 bases from V and 9 bases from J; bases unmatched to any gene: 9. The CDR3 runs to 15 residues. Germline V gene sequence: CDR1 SGHTA, CDR2 FQGTGA. DNA of the CDR3: TGTGCCAGCAGCTCGAGCGGGAGGGCAGGGGGTGAGCAGTTCTTC. Protein: CASSSSGRAGGEQFF.

V and J are TRBV19 and TRBJ2-7; no clear D. CDR1 is LNHDA and CDR2 is SQIVND in the germline V gene (reference sequence). The CDR3 is 14 residues long. The V and J ends lost 3 bases and 1 base respectively, with 10 bases between them. The CDR3 spells CASSIGRQSYEQYF. The CDR3, as DNA: TGTGCCAGTAGTATCGGTAGGCAGTCCTACGAGCAGTACTTC.

This clone has only one observation. The V and J genes are TRBV7-8 and TRBJ2-5; unclear D gene. CDR1 SGHVS and CDR2 FQNEAQ come from the germline V gene. Between the trimmed V and J ends, which lost 3 bases and 4 bases, there was a span of 9 bases. The CDR3 totals 13 residues. The CDR3 is CASSLDGPETQYF. For the CDR3, the DNA is TGTGCCAGCAGCTTGGACGGGCCAGAGACCCAGTACTTC. Full variable domain (outside the CDR3, taken from reference TRBV7-8 and TRBJ2-5): GAGVSQSPRYKVAKRGQDVALRCDPISGHVSLFWYQQALGQGPEFLTYFQNEAQLDKSGLPSDRFFAERPEGSVSTLKIQRTQQEDSAVYLCASSLDGPETQYFGPGTRLLVL.

The chain uses TRBV6-1 and TRBJ1-2; 11 bases map to TRBD1. Germline CDR1 reads MNHNS; CDR2 reads SASEGT. CDR3 length: 14 amino acids. Losses at the gene ends were 4 bases for V and 4 bases for J; bases not matched to a gene: 2. Here the CDR3 reads CASSVGTGGYGYTF. In nucleotides, the CDR3 is TGTGCCAGCAGTGTAGGGACAGGGGGCTATGGCTACACCTTC.

The V gene is TRBV7-2, the J gene TRBJ2-7; D might be TRBD1 (6 bases). The CDR3 extends over 15 amino acids. Looked up from germline, CDR1 is SGHTA and CDR2 is FQGNSA. V gave up 4 bases and J gave up 7 bases, with 20 bases separating them. This CDR3 reads CASSYGRGLRGEQYF. The CDR3 DNA follows: TGTGCCAGCAGCTATGGGAGAGGGCTCAGGGGAGAGCAGTACTTC.

As regards this clone: Other DNA sequences within the sample encode an identical CDR3. CDR3 amino acids: CASSVRSGSTDTQYF. The DNA of the CDR3 is TGTGCCAGCAGCGTACGTAGCGGGAGCACAGATACGCAGTATTTT. V usage is TRBV9 and J usage is TRBJ2-3; 7 bases line up with TRBD2. The CDR3 contains 15 residues. Germline-derived CDR1 and CDR2 are SGDLS and YYNGEE. The junction had 2 bases not matched to a gene; V was cut back by 1 base and J by 0 bases. Full variable domain (missing parts from reference TRBV9 and TRBJ2-3): DSGVTQTPKHLITATGQRVTLRCSPRSGDLSVYWYQQSLDQGLQFLIQYYNGEERAKGNILERFSAQQFPDLHSELNLSSLELGDSALYFCASSVRSGSTDTQYFGPGTRLTVL.